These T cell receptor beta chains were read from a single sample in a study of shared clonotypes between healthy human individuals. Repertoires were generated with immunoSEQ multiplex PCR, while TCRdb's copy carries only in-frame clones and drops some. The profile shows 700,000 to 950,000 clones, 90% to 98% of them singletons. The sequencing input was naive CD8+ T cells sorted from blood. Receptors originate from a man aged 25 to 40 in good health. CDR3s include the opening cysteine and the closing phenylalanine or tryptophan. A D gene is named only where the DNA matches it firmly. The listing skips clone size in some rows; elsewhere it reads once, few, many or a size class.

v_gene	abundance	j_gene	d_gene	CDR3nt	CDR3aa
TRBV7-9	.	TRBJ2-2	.	TGTGCCAGCACTCAGGGATCGACCGGGGAGCTGTTTTTT	CASTQGSTGELFF
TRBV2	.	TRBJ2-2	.	TGTGCCAGACGGGGACAGAACACCGGGGAGCTGTTTTTT	CARRGQNTGELFF
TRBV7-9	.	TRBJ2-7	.	TGTGCCAGCAGCACCCCCTTCGGATACGAGCAGTACTTC	CASSTPFGYEQYF
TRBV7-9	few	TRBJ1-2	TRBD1	TGTGCCAGCAGCGACGGGACAGCATATGGCTACACCTTC	CASSDGTAYGYTF
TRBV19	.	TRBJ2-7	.	TGTGCCAGTAGTATGGGTCTCGGGACCTCCTACGAGCAGTACTTC	CASSMGLGTSYEQYF
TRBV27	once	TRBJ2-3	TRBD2	TGTGCCAGCAGATCTTTCCTAGCGGGAGGGGGCAGCACAGATACGCAGTATTTT	CASRSFLAGGGSTDTQYF
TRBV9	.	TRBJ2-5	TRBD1	TGTGCCAGCAGCGTACAAGGACAGGGCCATATCCAAGAGACCCAGTACTTC	CASSVQGQGHIQETQYF
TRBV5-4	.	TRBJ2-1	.	TGTGCCAGCAGCTTGTCCCCCAGCTCCTACAATGAGCAGTTCTTC	CASSLSPSSYNEQFF
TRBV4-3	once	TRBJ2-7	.	TGCGCCAGCAGACCTGGAGTGATGACCTCCTACGAGCAGTACTTC	CASRPGVMTSYEQYF
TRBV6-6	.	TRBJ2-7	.	TGTGCCAGCAGCGGGAGCCTATCCTACGAGCAGTACTTC	CASSGSLSYEQYF
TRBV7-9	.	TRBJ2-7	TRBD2	TGTGCCAGCAGCCCAGACGGGACTAGCGGGAGCGGCGAGCAGTACTTC	CASSPDGTSGSGEQYF
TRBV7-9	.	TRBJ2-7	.	TGTGCCAGCAGCCCCGCGGGGCGACCTTCCTACGAGCAGTACTTC	CASSPAGRPSYEQYF
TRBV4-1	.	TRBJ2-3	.	TGCGCCAGCAGCCAAGCCCGAACAGCAGATACGCAGTATTTT	CASSQARTADTQYF
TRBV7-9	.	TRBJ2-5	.	TGTGCCAGCAGCACCCCGACGGGCAGGGAAGAGACCCAGTACTTC	CASSTPTGREETQYF
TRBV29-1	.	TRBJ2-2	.	TGCAGCGTCGCCACAGAATACCTCACCGGGGAGCTGTTTTTT	CSVATEYLTGELFF
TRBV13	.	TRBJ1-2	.	TGTGCCAGCAGCCCCAATCCTCACGGGACCCCTACCACTAACTATGGCTACACCTTC	CASSPNPHGTPTTNYGYTF